The 5 T cell receptor beta chains listed next were all sequenced from one sample in a study of blood T cell repertoires in COVID-19. TCRdb's table, derived via immunoSEQ multiplex PCR, lists solely in-frame clones and lacks some. This sample has under 350,000 clones, with roughly 90% found just once. Sequencing was done on a sample of PBMCs or T cells enriched from blood (not recorded which). The origin of the receptors is a man aged 55 to 70 who had recovered from COVID-19.

A single count supports this clone. The chain recombines TRBV10-3 with TRBJ1-1; 7 bases line up with TRBD1. CDR1 ENHRY and CDR2 SYGVKD come from the germline V gene. The CDR3 totals 14 residues. Trimming took 6 bases from V and 0 from J; bases not matched to a gene: 4. CDR3 sequence: CAISRDSVNTEAFF. CDR3 DNA: TGTGCCATCAGCCGGGACAGTGTGAACACTGAAGCTTTCTTT.

V usage is TRBV19 and J usage is TRBJ2-7; D is unresolved. Germline CDR1 and CDR2: LNHDA and SQIVND (reference sequence). The CDR3 covers 16 residues. Trimming removed 1 base at V and 0 bases at J, with 13 bases between. The CDR3 here is CASSIGAVGSSYEQYF. Here the CDR3 DNA reads TGTGCCAGTAGTATAGGGGCAGTGGGCAGCTCCTACGAGCAGTACTTC.

The chain recombines TRBV7-3 with TRBJ1-2; possibly TRBD1 for D (5 bases). CDR3 length: 14 residues. Germline-derived CDR1 and CDR2 are SGHTA and FQGTGA. V gave up 5 bases and J gave up 3 bases, with 13 bases separating them. CDR3 region: CASSPRQSDYGYTF. CDR3 in DNA: TGTGCCAGCAGCCCCAGACAGAGTGACTATGGCTACACCTTC.

The V call is TRBV5-1, the J call TRBJ2-5; D possibly corresponds to TRBD1 (5 bases). V lost 1 base, J lost 5 bases, and 9 bases lay in between. This CDR3 region has 13 residues. The germline CDR1 and CDR2 sequences are SGHRS and YFSETQ. CDR3 sequence reads: CASSLSGYETQYF. The CDR3, as DNA: TGCGCCAGCAGCTTGTCAGGGTACGAGACCCAGTACTTC.

This chain uses TRBV5-4 with TRBJ2-3; TRBD1 matches at 7 bases. The CDR3 covers 14 residues. Germline V gene data show CDR1 as SGHNT and CDR2 as YYREEE (reference sequence). The V and J ends lost 3 bases and 1 base, in that order; junction bases with no gene match: 2. The CDR3 protein is CASSSTGGTDTQYF. CDR3 in DNA: TGTGCCAGCAGCTCCACAGGGGGCACAGATACGCAGTATTTT.